A selection of T cell receptor beta chains follows, all from one sample in a study of blood T cell repertoires in COVID-19. Assay: immunoSEQ multiplex PCR; the TCRdb copy retains only in-frame clones and omits some. There are about 440,000 clones in the sample; 90% occur only once, and around 0.6% lies in the top ten. Sequenced: PBMCs or T cells enriched from blood (not recorded which). The source of these receptors is a young man who had recovered from COVID-19. The CDR3 runs from the conserved cysteine through the conserved F or W. The D gene is left open where the match is weak. A row's size may be missing; if present it is once, few, many or a size class.

clone_size	d_call	v_call	j_call	cdr3_nt	cdr3_aa
NA	TRBD1	TRBV28	TRBJ1-2	TGTGCCAGCAGTTCCCGGGACAGGGTCGGCTACACCTTC	CASSSRDRVGYTF
NA	TRBD2	TRBV5-6	TRBJ2-2	TGTGCCAGCAGCTTGGGTCAGGGAGGGCCCACCGGGGAGCTGTTTTTT	CASSLGQGGPTGELFF
NA	TRBD1	TRBV5-4	TRBJ1-2	TGTGCCAGCAGCGGGGCCCGGGACAGGGACCATAACTATGGCTACACCTTC	CASSGARDRDHNYGYTF
NA	TRBD1	TRBV3-1/TRBV3-2	TRBJ1-6	TGTGCCAGCAGCCTGGGACAGGTGAATTCACCCCTCCACTTT	CASSLGQVNSPLHF
NA	NA	TRBV12-5	TRBJ2-2	TGTGCTAGTGGTTTGGACTTAAACGGCGGGGAGCTGTTTTTT	CASGLDLNGGELFF
NA	TRBD1	TRBV13	TRBJ1-1	TGTGCCAGCAGCCAAAGGACAGGATGGAACACTGAAGCTTTCTTT	CASSQRTGWNTEAFF
NA	NA	TRBV19	TRBJ2-1	TGTGCCAGTTCCCCCTTCTCCTACAATGAGCAGTTCTTC	CASSPFSYNEQFF
NA	NA	TRBV30	TRBJ2-7	TGTGCCTGGACGAGGGATAGCGAGCAGTACTTC	CAWTRDSEQYF
NA	NA	TRBV27	TRBJ2-7	TGTGCCAGCTCCGTGGCACAATCCTACGAGCAGTACTTC	CASSVAQSYEQYF
NA	NA	TRBV5-1	TRBJ2-5	TGCGCCAGCAGCTTGGTCAGGGCCCAAGAGACCCAGTACTTC	CASSLVRAQETQYF
NA	NA	TRBV2	TRBJ1-5	TGTGCCAGCAGTGACCAGGGGATCGCAAGTCAGCCCCAGCATTTT	CASSDQGIASQPQHF
NA	TRBD1	TRBV7-9	TRBJ1-1	TGTGCCAGCAGCCCGGCAGACAGGGTTGCGGCTTTCTTT	CASSPADRVAAFF
NA	NA	TRBV10-3	TRBJ1-5	TGTGCCATCAGCCCCTATAGCAATCAGCCCCAGCATTTT	CAISPYSNQPQHF
NA	NA	TRBV7-9	TRBJ1-3	TGTGCCAGCAGCTTAGATAGATCTGGAAACACCATATATTTT	CASSLDRSGNTIYF
NA	TRBD2	TRBV5-1	TRBJ2-5	TGCGCCAGCAGCTTGCAAGCGGGAACAGTCGAAGAGACCCAGTACTTC	CASSLQAGTVEETQYF
NA	TRBD1	TRBV6-5	TRBJ1-2	TGTGCCAGCAGCACCGGGACAGGGCGAGGTGGCTACACCTTC	CASSTGTGRGGYTF
NA	NA	TRBV18	TRBJ1-4	TGTGCCAGCTCAGGGCGAGCCGTGGATGAAAAACTGTTTTTT	CASSGRAVDEKLFF
NA	TRBD1	TRBV28	TRBJ1-4	TGTGCCAGCAGTTCACAGGGGGGGGCTAATGAAAAACTGTTTTTT	CASSSQGGANEKLFF
NA	TRBD1	TRBV30	TRBJ2-7	TGTGCCTTCCAAGGACAGGGCCCTTCGTCCTACGAGCAGTACTTC	CAFQGQGPSSYEQYF
NA	NA	TRBV29-1	TRBJ1-4	TGCAGCGTACTAACCGACAGAACAACTAATGAAAAACTGTTTTTT	CSVLTDRTTNEKLFF
NA	TRBD1	TRBV7-9	TRBJ1-6	TGTGCCAGCAGGGGACAGGGCGCCTATAATTCACCCCTCCACTTT	CASRGQGAYNSPLHF
NA	TRBD2	TRBV6-4	TRBJ2-1	TGTGCCAGCAGTGACTCGGGGTCTAGCGGGTTGAATGAGCAGTTCTTC	CASSDSGSSGLNEQFF
few	TRBD1	TRBV27	TRBJ1-1	TGTGCCAGCGTCTCAGGGGGGCACGGGGTCACTGAAGCTTTCTTT	CASVSGGHGVTEAFF